Below, 9 T cell receptor beta chains from the same sample are listed, as sequenced in a study of blood T cell repertoires in COVID-19. Sequencing was performed with immunoSEQ multiplex PCR; in TCRdb, only in-frame clones are kept and a portion is missing. This table has fewer than 350,000 clones, roughly 86% appearing once. What was sequenced was PBMCs or T cells enriched from blood (not recorded which). The receptors were sampled from a woman in her 30s who had been exposed to COVID-19.

The V gene is TRBV28, the J gene TRBJ1-2, with 8 bases matching TRBD1. Per germline, CDR1 MDHEN and CDR2 SYDVKM. With 8 bases clipped from V and 4 bases from J, the junction kept 12 bases outside the gene matches. This CDR3 has 15 residues. Here the CDR3 DNA reads TGTGCCAGCTCCCAAGGACAGGGAGGGGTCTATGGCTACACCTTC. Translated: CASSQGQGGVYGYTF.

V usage is TRBV5-1 and J usage is TRBJ2-2; 9 nucleotides match TRBD1. This CDR3 comprises 17 residues. Per germline, CDR1 SGHRS and CDR2 YFSETQ. The V and J ends lost 0 bases and 4 bases, in that order; junction bases with no gene match: 7. CDR3 in amino acids: CASSLEPGQGLTGELFF. CDR3 coding DNA: TGCGCCAGCAGCTTGGAACCAGGACAGGGGCTCACCGGGGAGCTGTTTTTT.

This chain links TRBV28 with TRBJ2-7, with unresolved D. V lost 4 bases and J lost 3, with 10 bases in between. This CDR3 has 13 amino acids. Germline loops: CDR1 MDHEN, CDR2 SYDVKM. The CDR3 protein is CASSSPSRYEQYF. DNA of the CDR3: TGTGCCAGCAGTTCCCCCTCGCGCTACGAGCAGTACTTC.

A single count supports this clone. This chain uses TRBV27 with TRBJ2-7; TRBD2 matches 13 bases. The V and J ends lost 5 bases and 2 bases, in that order; junction bases with no gene match: 9. Germline V lookup: CDR1 MNHEY, CDR2 SMNVEV (reference sequence). This CDR3 comprises 17 residues. CDR3 residues: CASSQSDGLAGAYEQYF. The CDR3 region has the DNA TGTGCCAGCAGTCAATCCGACGGACTAGCGGGGGCCTACGAGCAGTACTTC.

The CDR3 coding sequence is TGTGCCACCAGTGACCTAATGACAGGTTATAGCAATCAGCCCCAGCATTTT. Protein product: CATSDLMTGYSNQPQHF. This sequence joins TRBV24-1 and TRBJ1-5; D perhaps matches TRBD1 (6 bases). The CDR3 is 17 residues long. With 4 bases removed from V and 0 bases from J, the gap between germline ends came to 15 bases. CDR1 is KGHDR and CDR2 is SFDVKD in the germline V gene.

The chain employs TRBV30 and TRBJ1-5, with D tentatively TRBD1 (5 bases). Germline lookup yields CDR1 GTSNPN and CDR2 SVGIG (reference sequence). V lost 0 bases and J lost 6, with 15 bases in between. CDR3 length equals 15 residues. Written as DNA, the CDR3 is TGTGCCTGGAGTGTTTGGCCAGGGTCGGCTCAGCCCCAGCATTTT. Its protein product is CAWSVWPGSAQPQHF. Full variable domain (missing parts from reference TRBV30 and TRBJ1-5): SQTIHQWPATLVQPVGSPLSLECTVEGTSNPNLYWYRQAAGRGLQLLFYSVGIGQISSEVPQNLSASRPQDRQFILSSKKLLLSDSGFYLCAWSVWPGSAQPQHFGDGTRLSIL.

V and J are TRBV12-3 or TRBV12-4 and TRBJ1-2; no reliable D call. There are 11 residues in the CDR3. V lost 5 bases, J lost 6 bases, and 7 bases lay in between. The DNA of the CDR3 is TGTGCCAGCAGTCTAAATCATGGCTACACCTTC. Residues: CASSLNHGYTF.

This chain uses TRBV5-6 with TRBJ2-1, with D possibly TRBD2 on 6 matching bases. From germline, CDR1 is SGHDT and CDR2 YYEEEE. Between the trimmed V and J ends, which lost 7 bases and 7 bases, there was a span of 15 bases. The CDR3 consists of 13 residues. The CDR3 DNA follows: TGTGCCAGCGGGGCGCGGGCGGGAAATGAGCAGTTCTTC. It translates to CASGARAGNEQFF.

The V and J genes are TRBV13 and TRBJ2-1, with TRBD2 matching over 9 bases. This CDR3 contains 17 residues. J was trimmed by 1 base and V by 3 bases; bases with no gene match: 7. The germline CDR1 and CDR2 sequences are PRHDT and FYEKMQ (reference sequence). The CDR3 protein is CASSFRLAGTSYNEQFF. DNA of the CDR3: TGTGCCAGCAGCTTTAGGCTAGCGGGAACATCCTACAATGAGCAGTTCTTC.